This T cell receptor beta chain was observed in a study of T cells in Graves' hyperthyroidism and ophthalmopathy. Study details: At initial diagnosis, before any treatment had begun, peripheral blood was obtained.

A patient was excluded if there was uncontrolled infection, other autoimmune disease, pregnancy or lactation. Out of over 7.5 ml of fresh peripheral blood came the PBMCs. The investigators amplified TCR beta CDR3 regions from RNA transcripts. HTBI primers drove first-round RT-PCR of the TCR CDR3. TCRdb analysed the multiplex PCR reads with MiXCR anew, one entry per CDR3 protein. The sample contains 340,000 or so distinct CDR3 sequences, roughly 15% of which appear only once. This clonotype was counted only a few times. Its antigen is not identified. Regarding the study as a whole: Blood shared most expanded thyroid clonotypes above 0.001.

The CDR3 has 15 residues. V lost 8 bases and J lost 0, with 16 bases in between. The sample comprised blood. The chain links TRBV12-3 or TRBV12-4 to TRBJ1-1; D perhaps matches TRBD1 (6 bases). The source is a man younger than 45 with Graves' hyperthyroidism. This CDR3 reads CASGLDRFMNTEAFF. DNA for the CDR3: TGTGCCAGCGGTCTTGACAGGTTCATGAACACTGAAGCTTTCTTT.